Listed here are 28 T cell receptor beta chains from one sample, sequenced in a study of cytomegalovirus exposure and HLA in healthy donors. Primers for the PCR totalled 60 Vbeta and 13 Jbeta. Only in-frame clones appear in the TCRdb table, and some are missing; sequencing was by immunoSEQ multiplex PCR. In the table there are some 120,000 clones, around 75% of which are singletons. Sequenced material: PBMCs. Receptors were obtained from a woman aged 45-65 years in good health and CMV-seropositive.

This clone was detected once. The V and J genes are TRBV5-1 and TRBJ2-7; TRBD2 is a possible D gene (6 bases). Deletions cut 4 bases from V and 4 bases from J, with 12 bases between. Looked up from germline, CDR1 is SGHRS and CDR2 is YFSETQ. This CDR3 contains 13 residues. DNA of the CDR3: TGCGCCAGCAGCCGGGGGAAGGAGTACGAGCAGTACTTC. Translation: CASSRGKEYEQYF.

This chain links TRBV30 with TRBJ1-5; D ambiguous. CDR3 size: 14 residues. V was clipped by 3 bases and J by 5 bases, with 14 bases between them. Germline V lookup: CDR1 GTSNPN, CDR2 SVGIG (reference sequence). CDR3 DNA: TGTGCCTGGAGGGTCGATCAACTAGATCAGCCCCAGCATTTT. Protein product: CAWRVDQLDQPQHF.

The rearrangement joins TRBV29-1 to TRBJ2-7, with 8 bases that match TRBD1. There are 13 residues in the CDR3. Germline V gene data show CDR1 as SQVTM and CDR2 as ANQGSEA. Losses at the gene ends were 6 bases for V and 5 bases for J; bases not matched to a gene: 9. CDR3 amino acids: CSVARDRWDEQYF. CDR3 bases: TGCAGCGTAGCACGGGACAGGTGGGACGAGCAGTACTTC.

The CDR3 spells CASNADGRSEAFF. CDR3 DNA: TGTGCCAGCAACGCCGACGGGAGGTCTGAAGCTTTCTTT. The chain recombines TRBV6-6 with TRBJ1-1; no clear D gene. Looked up from germline, CDR1 is MNHNY and CDR2 is SVGAGI (reference sequence). CDR3 length equals 13 residues. Trimming took 7 bases from V and 6 from J, leaving 15 bases between them.

V is TRBV7-8 and J is TRBJ1-3; a possible D gene is TRBD1 (6 bases). Germline assignment: CDR1 SGHVS and CDR2 FQNEAQ. The CDR3 is made up of 16 amino acids. V lost 2 bases and J lost 0, with 11 bases in between. The DNA for the CDR3 is TGTGCCAGCAGCTTAATGGGACACCCCTCTGGAAACACCATATATTTT. This codes for CASSLMGHPSGNTIYF.

The J gene is TRBJ2-1, the V gene TRBV7-2; 8 bases map to TRBD2. This CDR3 contains 15 residues. J lost 4 bases, V lost 5 bases, and 7 bases had no gene match. In germline, CDR1 is SGHTA, CDR2 FQGNSA. CDR3 in amino acids: CASSLSGSRYNEQFF. CDR3 DNA: TGTGCCAGCAGCCTCAGCGGGAGTAGGTACAATGAGCAGTTCTTC.

The chain is built from TRBV30 and TRBJ1-2, with D maybe TRBD1 (6 bases). There are 14 residues in the CDR3. V was cut by 2 bases and J by 3 bases, with 13 bases left in between. Per the germline V gene, CDR1 is GTSNPN and CDR2 is SVGIG (reference sequence). Here the CDR3 DNA reads TGTGCCTGGAGTCCCACGGACAGTTACTATGGCTACACCTTC. This encodes CAWSPTDSYYGYTF.

This clone turned up a few times. The chain has TRBV6-5 and TRBJ2-7; D unclear. The V and J ends lost 6 bases and 3 bases respectively, with 15 bases between them. This CDR3 has 14 amino acids. Looked up from germline, CDR1 is MNHEY and CDR2 is SVGAGI. The CDR3 DNA follows: TGTGCCAGCAGCTCTGCTTGGTCGGGCTACGAGCAGTACTTC. Translated: CASSSAWSGYEQYF.

The chain is built from TRBV13 and TRBJ1-3, with 9 bases aligning to TRBD1. CDR1 is PRHDT and CDR2 is FYEKMQ in the germline V gene (reference sequence). CDR3 length: 15 amino acids. Germline trimming cut 2 bases from V and 10 bases from J; bases unmatched to any gene: 9. CDR3 amino acids: CASSLRTGASGTIYF. Written as DNA, the CDR3 is TGTGCCAGCAGCTTACGGACAGGGGCGAGCGGGACCATATATTTT.

V gene TRBV30 combines with J gene TRBJ1-2; the D is unclear. V lost 3 bases and J lost 4, with 15 bases in between. Germline CDR1 is GTSNPN and CDR2 is SVGIG (reference sequence). CDR3 length equals 14 residues. The DNA of the CDR3 is TGTGCCTGGAGGAGGCTGGAAGGGAGCTATGGCTACACCTTC. Its protein product is CAWRRLEGSYGYTF.

The rearrangement joins TRBV6-6 to TRBJ2-1, with no clear D. The germline V and J ends were trimmed by 2 bases and 3 bases, with 11 bases remaining between them. The germline V gene has CDR1 MNHNY and CDR2 SVGAGI (reference sequence). CDR3 length: 15 amino acids. CDR3 nucleotide sequence: TGTGCCAGCAGTTACCCGGGTCAGCTCTACAATGAGCAGTTCTTC. Translation gives CASSYPGQLYNEQFF.

This rearrangement joins TRBV6-1 to TRBJ1-6; D perhaps matches TRBD1 (5 bases). Trimming removed 4 bases at V and 1 base at J, with 14 bases between. CDR3 size: 17 residues. Germline CDR1 and CDR2: MNHNS and SASEGT. CDR3 nucleotides: TGTGCCAGCAGTGTTTCGGGGGAGCAGTCCTATAATTCACCCCTCCACTTT. Translating gives CASSVSGEQSYNSPLHF.

The CDR3 bases are TGTGCCAGCAGCTTAGGACAGACTCAGGGTCAGCCCCAGCATTTT. The encoded protein is CASSLGQTQGQPQHF. V gene TRBV7-6 combines with J gene TRBJ1-5; D is perhaps TRBD1 (5 bases). The CDR3 is made up of 15 amino acids. Germline CDR1 SGHVS, CDR2 FNYEAQ. V dropped 1 base and J dropped 6 bases, with 13 bases sitting between them.

For the CDR3, the DNA is TGTGCCAGCAGCCCGCCGGGGTCCCCTGCTACGCAGTATTTT. Protein sequence: CASSPPGSPATQYF. V gene TRBV5-6 combines with J gene TRBJ2-3; D is perhaps TRBD2 (5 bases). Looked up from germline, CDR1 is SGHDT and CDR2 is YYEEEE. V lost 4 bases, J lost 8 bases, and 17 bases lay in between. This CDR3 contains 14 residues.

The rearrangement joins TRBV6-1 to TRBJ1-5, with no clear D. The V gene lost 8 bases and the J gene lost 0 bases, with 8 bases spanning the gap. This CDR3 spans 13 amino acids. Germline CDR1 MNHNS, CDR2 SASEGT. CDR3 coding DNA: TGTGCCAGCGGCCCGGGTAGCAATCAGCCCCAGCATTTT. Translation: CASGPGSNQPQHF.

J is TRBJ1-2 and V is TRBV29-1; D is undetermined. V was pared by 2 bases and J by 3 bases, with 10 bases between. Germline V lookup: CDR1 SQVTM, CDR2 ANQGSEA. The CDR3 covers 13 residues. CDR3 nucleotides: TGCAGCGTTGAAACCGCTACCTACTATGGCTACACCTTC. Amino acid sequence: CSVETATYYGYTF.

This clone was detected once. The V call is TRBV27, the J call TRBJ2-5; TRBD1 matches at 9 bases. The germline gives CDR1 MNHEY, CDR2 SMNVEV (reference sequence). The J segment lost 1 base and the V segment lost 1 base, leaving 13 bases of the junction unmatched. The CDR3 extends over 19 amino acids. CDR3 protein: CASSLWGTGRGTLQETQYF. The CDR3 DNA reads as TGTGCCAGCAGTTTATGGGGGACAGGGAGAGGGACGCTCCAAGAGACCCAGTACTTC.

V and J are TRBV6-1 and TRBJ2-3; TRBD1 agrees at 7 bases. The CDR3 spans 15 residues. Germline values: CDR1 MNHNS, CDR2 SASEGT. With V trimmed by 2 bases and J by 3 bases, 5 bases remained unmatched. CDR3 region: CASSEWGTATDTQYF. CDR3 nucleotide sequence: TGTGCCAGCAGTGAATGGGGGACAGCAACAGATACGCAGTATTTT.

This chain joins TRBV5-3 and TRBJ2-6; TRBD1 matches 8 bases. TRBV5-3 is known as an ORF, though its function is uncertain. J was trimmed by 0 bases and V by 5 bases; bases with no gene match: 10. This CDR3 is built from 18 residues. CDR3 sequence reads: CARSGPGQESSGANVLTF. The CDR3 region has the DNA TGTGCCAGAAGTGGTCCGGGACAGGAGAGCTCTGGGGCCAACGTCCTGACTTTC.

The chain employs TRBV19 and TRBJ1-2; 7 nucleotides agree with TRBD1. The CDR3 consists of 15 residues. Germline V lookup: CDR1 LNHDA, CDR2 SQIVND (reference sequence). With 5 bases clipped from V and 8 bases from J, the junction kept 14 bases outside the gene matches. CDR3 coding DNA: TGTGCCAGTAGTTGGGGGACAGTCCCTTCTGGGGGCTACACCTTC. Its protein product is CASSWGTVPSGGYTF.

This sequence joins TRBV7-9 and TRBJ1-3; 7 bases are a match to TRBD1. V was clipped by 4 bases and J by 2 bases; unmatched bases: 5. Per the germline V gene, CDR1 is SEHNR and CDR2 is FQNEAQ (reference sequence). The CDR3 loop spans 15 amino acids. Written as DNA, the CDR3 is TGTGCCAGCAGCTCCGACAGGGCGGCTGGAAACACCATATATTTT. Translation: CASSSDRAAGNTIYF.

The gene calls are TRBV5-3 and TRBJ1-3; the match to TRBD1 covers 8 bases. TRBV5-3 is filed as an ORF, its function uncertain. J was trimmed by 8 bases and V by 4 bases; bases with no gene match: 14. The CDR3 runs 16 residues. The CDR3 DNA reads TGTGCCAGAAGCCCAGGCCAGGGGGCGGCCAGGGACACCATATATTTT. Encoded protein: CARSPGQGAARDTIYF.

The rearrangement joins TRBV5-6 to TRBJ2-7; a possible D gene is TRBD1 (5 bases). This CDR3 is built from 14 residues. The germline V gene encodes CDR1 SGHDT and CDR2 YYEEEE. The germline V and J ends were trimmed by 2 bases and 5 bases, with 14 bases remaining between them. The CDR3 sequence is CASSFAGALHEQYF. The CDR3 coding sequence is TGTGCCAGCAGCTTTGCTGGGGCTCTGCACGAGCAGTACTTC. Looking up the rest from reference TRBV5-6 and TRBJ2-7 gives the full variable domain: DAGVTQSPTHLIKTRGQQVTLRCSPKSGHDTVSWYQQALGQGPQFIFQYYEEEERQRGNFPDRFSGHQFPNYSSELNVNALLLGDSALYLCASSFAGALHEQYFGPGTRLTVT.

The V call is TRBV14, the J call TRBJ1-2, with D possibly TRBD1 on 6 matching bases. V was trimmed by 4 bases and J by 7 bases, leaving 10 bases between them. Germline V gene sequence: CDR1 SGHDN, CDR2 FVKESK. The CDR3 is made up of 12 amino acids. The DNA for the CDR3 is TGTGCCAGCAGCCCAACAGGGTTTGGCTACACCTTC. Encoded protein: CASSPTGFGYTF.

The V call is TRBV18, the J call TRBJ2-3; 11 positions agree with TRBD2. CDR3 size: 16 residues. Germline values: CDR1 KGHSH, CDR2 LQKENI. The V gene end was trimmed by 3 bases and the J gene end by 3 bases; junction bases not matched to a gene: 5. CDR3 region: CASSPYSGRATDTQYF. CDR3 DNA: TGTGCCAGCTCACCCTATAGCGGGAGGGCAACAGATACGCAGTATTTT.

The chain is built from TRBV6-1 and TRBJ2-3; 9 bases map to TRBD1. The germline gives CDR1 MNHNS, CDR2 SASEGT. This CDR3 comprises 15 residues. V lost 4 bases and J lost 4; bases outside the gene matches: 6. The CDR3 loop reads CASSVGQGKSDTQYF. For the CDR3, the DNA is TGTGCCAGCAGTGTAGGACAGGGGAAGTCAGATACGCAGTATTTT.

The rearrangement links TRBV6-1 to TRBJ1-6; D call uncertain. Germline CDR1 and CDR2: MNHNS and SASEGT. The V end was cut by 2 bases, the J end by 7 bases, with 9 bases between. This CDR3 comprises 14 residues. The CDR3 here is CASSEHSENSPLHF. CDR3 DNA: TGTGCCAGCAGTGAACACAGTGAAAATTCACCCCTCCACTTT.

The V gene is TRBV6-1, the J gene TRBJ1-4; D unclear. The V end lost 8 bases, the J end lost 6 bases, and 13 bases lay between the germline ends. The CDR3 totals 13 residues. The germline CDR1 and CDR2 sequences are MNHNS and SASEGT. The CDR3 loop reads CASGGRVDEKLFF. CDR3 DNA sequence: TGTGCCAGCGGAGGGAGGGTAGATGAAAAACTGTTTTTT.